The T cell receptor (beta chain) described here comes from a study of OX40 agonist ivuxolimab in advanced cancers. Study at large: Prior anti-PD-1, anti-PD-L1 or anti-CTLA-4 therapy was allowed; approximately 40% had some. The study, taken as a whole, reports: Researchers did not establish what antigens the expanded peripheral T cells target. Dosing at 0.1 to 3.0 mg/kg was accompanied by clonal expansion of CD4+ and CD8+ blood T cells by week 6. In a subset of nonresponders, normalized T-cell clonal expansion was also low.

V was cut by 3 bases and J by 0 bases, with 16 bases left in between. The CDR3 runs 17 residues. Per the germline V gene, CDR1 is SGHRS and CDR2 is YFSETQ. On this clone itself: The antigen is not known.

Sequenced by immunoSEQ multiplex PCR; TCRdb stores in-frame clones only, minus some. The sample has about 54,000 clones, approximately 90% seen once. The receptor was derived from an adult with an advanced solid tumor such as melanoma, head and neck, liver or kidney cancer. The chain recombines TRBV5-1 with TRBJ1-3; the D is unclear. The specimen comprised CD4+ or CD8+ T cells sorted from blood, sampled in a trial of the OX40 agonist ivuxolimab. CDR3 amino acids: CASSSLVRTSSGNTIYF. As DNA, the CDR3 is TGCGCCAGCAGCTCGCTGGTTAGAACTAGCTCTGGAAACACCATATATTTT.